This T cell receptor beta chain was identified during a study of cytomegalovirus exposure and HLA in healthy donors. General study results and limits: Presence/absence analyses rested on an assumption that sequencing depth was roughly uniform across donors.

This CDR3 is built from 12 residues. Germline V gives CDR1 SGHDT, CDR2 YYEEEE. V was cut by 2 bases and J by 9 bases, with 11 bases left in between. PCR involved 60 Vbeta and 13 Jbeta primers. Here immunoSEQ multiplex PCR was the method, and the copy in TCRdb shows in-frame clones only, minus some. The profile covers around 140,000 clones, with around 80% appearing a single time and more than 1.5% taken by the ten largest. On this clone itself: Its target is unknown.

The source of this sequence is a woman between 40 and 50 years old in good health and CMV-seronegative. Sequencing was done on a sample of PBMCs. The chain combines TRBV5-6 with TRBJ1-1; no firm D call. The CDR3 DNA reads TGTGCCAGCAGCTTTTCTTCGGTCAAAGCTTTCTTT. Translating it yields CASSFSSVKAFF.